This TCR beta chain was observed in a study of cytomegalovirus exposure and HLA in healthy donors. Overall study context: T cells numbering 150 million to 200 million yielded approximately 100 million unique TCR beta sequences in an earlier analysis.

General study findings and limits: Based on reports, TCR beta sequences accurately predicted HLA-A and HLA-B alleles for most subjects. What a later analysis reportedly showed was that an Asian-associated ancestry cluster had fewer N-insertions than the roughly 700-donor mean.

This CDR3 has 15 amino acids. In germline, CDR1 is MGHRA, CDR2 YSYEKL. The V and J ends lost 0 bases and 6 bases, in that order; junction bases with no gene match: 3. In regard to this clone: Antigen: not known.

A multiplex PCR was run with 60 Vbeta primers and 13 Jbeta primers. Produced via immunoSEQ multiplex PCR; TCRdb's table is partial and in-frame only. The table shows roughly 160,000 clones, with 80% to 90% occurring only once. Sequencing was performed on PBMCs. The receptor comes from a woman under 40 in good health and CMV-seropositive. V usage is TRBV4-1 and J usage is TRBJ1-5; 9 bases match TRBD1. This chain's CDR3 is CASSQEGQGIQPQHF. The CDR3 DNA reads TGCGCCAGCAGCCAAGAGGGACAGGGTATTCAGCCCCAGCATTTT.